Presented here are 14 T cell receptor beta chains from one specimen sequenced in a study of T cell repertoires in cytomegalovirus infection. Their recognized antigens are unknown. TCRdb re-called the reads with MiXCR, one entry per CDR3 protein. The sample records roughly 860,000 distinct CDR3 sequences, 32% being singletons. Source: cultured CD8+ T cells from PBMCs, taken from culture after CMV antigen stimulation. The receptors were sampled from a human donor in good health (CMV status not recorded). Some clones in this sample may be carry-over from other donors' samples.

The chain combines TRBV12-3 or TRBV12-4 with TRBJ2-4; 9 bases match TRBD1. There are 16 residues in the CDR3. The J segment lost 0 bases and the V segment lost 7 bases, leaving 7 bases of the junction unmatched. The CDR3 loop is CASTLGTGKAKNIQYF. The CDR3, as DNA: TGTGCCAGCACCCTAGGGACAGGGAAAGCCAAAAACATTCAGTACTTC.

V usage is TRBV6-6 and J usage is TRBJ2-3, with 12 bases aligning to TRBD1. V shed 2 bases, J shed 2 bases, and the junction held 2 bases outside the gene matches. The CDR3 length is 16 residues. Germline-derived CDR1 and CDR2 are MNHNY and SVGAGI (reference sequence). CDR3 DNA: TGTGCCAGCAGTTACACGGGACAGGGGGCCACAGATACGCAGTATTTT. Residues: CASSYTGQGATDTQYF.

The rearrangement links TRBV28 to TRBJ2-4, with D hard to call. The germline V gene has CDR1 MDHEN and CDR2 SYDVKM. The length of the CDR3 is 13 residues. Trimming took off 2 bases at V and 8 bases at J, with 10 bases between the two ends. The CDR3 DNA follows: TGTGCCAGCAGTTTAATTTCGACCGACATTCAGTACTTC. It specifies CASSLISTDIQYF.

Only a few counts were recorded for this clonotype. The chain has TRBV29-1 and TRBJ1-4; no definite D call. Germline CDR1 reads SQVTM; CDR2 reads ANQGSEA. V was shortened by 1 base and J by 6 bases, with 6 bases between the two germline ends. This CDR3 region has 12 residues. Here the CDR3 DNA reads TGCAGCGTTGAAGGCGGTCATGAAAAACTGTTTTTT. Its translation is CSVEGGHEKLFF.

The genes are TRBV27 and TRBJ1-5; D is unclear. Germline values: CDR1 MNHEY, CDR2 SMNVEV (reference sequence). The CDR3 totals 13 residues. V was cut by 3 bases and J by 6 bases, with 9 bases left in between. The CDR3 reads CASSFSRTQPQHF. CDR3 bases: TGTGCCAGCAGTTTTTCCAGAACTCAGCCCCAGCATTTT.

This clonotype has more than one count but fewer than ten. This chain uses TRBV7-9 with TRBJ2-1; 7 bases are a match to TRBD1. Germline V lookup: CDR1 SEHNR, CDR2 FQNEAQ (reference sequence). CDR3 size: 13 residues. V was pared by 8 bases and J by 2 bases, with 3 bases of the junction left unmatched. CDR3 amino acids: CASDDRAYNEQFF. The CDR3 DNA sequence: TGTGCCAGCGACGACAGGGCCTACAATGAGCAGTTCTTC.

This clonotype was counted between two and nine times. The J gene is TRBJ1-6, the V gene TRBV19; maybe TRBD1 (6 bases). CDR3 size: 15 residues. Trimming removed 4 bases at V and 10 bases at J, with 17 bases between. CDR1 is LNHDA, CDR2 SQIVND, per germline (reference sequence). CDR3 protein: CASSTQTGPRSPLHF. The CDR3 DNA sequence: TGTGCCAGTAGTACTCAGACAGGCCCGAGGTCACCCCTCCACTTT.

This clonotype appeared once. The CDR3 nucleotides read TGTGCCAGCAGGGGCAGGGATAAGAACACTGAAGCTTTCTTT. Amino acid sequence: CASRGRDKNTEAFF. The genes are TRBV6-2 or TRBV6-3 and TRBJ1-1, with D maybe TRBD1 (5 bases). The germline V and J ends were trimmed by 6 bases and 1 base, with 12 bases remaining between them. The CDR3 extends over 14 amino acids. The germline V gene encodes CDR1 MNHEY and CDR2 SVGEGT.

In its sample, this clonotype was seen a few times. The rearrangement uses TRBV6-1 and TRBJ2-1; D call uncertain. The CDR3 totals 16 residues. Trimming shortened V by 2 bases and J by 0 bases, and 11 bases separated the two germline ends. Germline V CDR1 and CDR2: MNHNS, SASEGT. CDR3: CASSEWAGSSYNEQFF. The CDR3 nucleotides read TGTGCCAGCAGTGAATGGGCCGGAAGCTCCTACAATGAGCAGTTCTTC.

This clonotype was counted many times. The J gene is TRBJ2-5, the V gene TRBV7-2; TRBD1 is a possible D gene (7 bases). Germline CDR1 is SGHTA and CDR2 is FQGNSA. V shed 6 bases and J shed 5 bases, with 22 bases lying between them. There are 16 residues in the CDR3. This CDR3 is CASRKGQRVASETQYF. The CDR3 nucleotides are TGTGCCAGCAGAAAGGGACAGCGGGTAGCGAGTGAGACCCAGTACTTC.

In its sample, this clonotype was seen a few times. The chain is built from TRBV20-1 and TRBJ2-7, with a possible D match to TRBD1 (5 bases). Germline V lookup: CDR1 DFQATT, CDR2 SNEGSKA (reference sequence). The CDR3 length is 12 residues. The V end lost 2 bases, the J end lost 4 bases, and 9 bases lay between the germline ends. The CDR3 DNA reads as TGCAGTGCTAGACAGGGTTCTTACGAGCAGTACTTC. It encodes CSARQGSYEQYF.

This clonotype was picked up a small number of times. The chain links TRBV6-2 or TRBV6-3 to TRBJ2-7; possibly TRBD1 for D (6 bases). The CDR3 is 14 residues long. The V gene lost 0 bases and the J gene lost 4 bases, with 10 bases spanning the gap. CDR1 is MNHEY and CDR2 is SVGEGT in the germline V gene. This CDR3 reads CASSYSGTRYEQYV. In DNA form, the CDR3 reads TGTGCCAGCAGTTACTCCGGGACAAGATACGAGCAGTACGTC.

This clonotype was picked up many times. J is TRBJ2-3 and V is TRBV7-9; tentative D call: TRBD1 (6 bases). V lost 3 bases, J lost 5 bases, and 9 bases lay in between. The CDR3 spans 13 residues. Germline V gene lookup returns CDR1 SEHNR and CDR2 FQNEAQ (reference sequence). In DNA form, the CDR3 reads TGTGCCAGCAGCTTGGGCAGGGGAGATACGCAGTATTTT. This sequence encodes CASSLGRGDTQYF.

This clonotype turned up a few times. V is TRBV6-1 and J is TRBJ2-5; no definite D call. The CDR3 is 11 residues long. CDR1 and CDR2 from the germline V gene are MNHNS and SASEGT. V was clipped by 6 bases and J by 7 bases, with 9 bases between them. CDR3 amino acids: CASRSGPTQYF. The CDR3 bases are TGTGCCAGCAGGTCCGGGCCGACCCAGTACTTC.